This T cell receptor (beta chain) comes out of a study of T cell responses to AZD1222 COVID-19 vaccine. The data were produced by immunoSEQ multiplex PCR, yet TCRdb's version contains in-frame clones alone and is incomplete. This table has some 86,000 clones, about nine tenths appearing once. This clone qualifies as large. Antigen specificity is unknown. The CDR3 has 14 amino acids. Germline assignment: CDR1 MNHEY and CDR2 SVGEGT. Losses at the gene ends were 6 bases for V and 11 bases for J; bases not matched to a gene: 13. Findings and caveats of the study: Reportedly, nearly half of unique spike TCRs recognized epitopes outside B.1.351/B.1.1.7 mutations. Researchers took repertoire samples only after the peak T cell response had come.

The chain joins TRBV6-2 or TRBV6-3 to TRBJ1-1; 9 positions match TRBD1. The TCR comes from an adult who received the AZD1222 COVID-19 vaccine. Sequenced here: peripheral blood, sampled 28 days after the second AZD1222 dose. The CDR3 nucleotides are TGTGCCAGCAGCCCGGGACAGGGCTACCGGAACGCTTTCTTT. Its protein is CASSPGQGYRNAFF.